This T cell receptor beta chain is from a study of blood T cells in healthy people across ages. A second PCR, run for roughly 7 to 11 cycles, used a sample-barcoded 5' primer plus a J-beta primer mix. One entry per CDR3 protein results from TCRdb running MiXCR on the 5' RACE reads. The sample yields about 1.6 million distinct CDR3 sequences, about 31% seen once. In its sample, this clonotype was seen a few times. V trimming: 4 bases; J trimming: 1 base; junction bases outside the gene matches: 2. Germline CDR1 is SGHRS and CDR2 is YFSETQ. The CDR3 is 15 residues long. The chain is built from TRBV5-1 and TRBJ1-1, with 12 bases that match TRBD1. The sequence was collected from a woman under 40 in good health. Sequences were obtained from blood. CDR3 nucleotides: TGCGCCAGCAGCAAGGGACAGGGGGCGAACACTGAAGCTTTCTTT. Amino acids: CASSKGQGANTEAFF.